A single sample gave rise to the 7 T cell receptor beta chains below, sequenced in a study of T cells in Graves' hyperthyroidism and ophthalmopathy (dated by TCRdb to the late 2010s). Libraries were constructed by multiplex PCR. The sequencer was an Illumina HiSeq 2000. TCR beta CDR3 regions were amplified from RNA transcripts. The first round of RT-PCR for the TCR CDR3 was performed with the HTBI primer set and the Qiagen OneStep RT-PCR kit. TCRdb reprocessed the public reads (quality trimming at Q25 with fastp, clone calling with MiXCR) and kept in-frame beta chains. Under each unique CDR3 protein, matching rows form one entry showing the most common genes and DNA. The sample table holds some 650,000 distinct CDR3 sequences, of which around 15% were seen once. Approximately 3.5% of the sample comes from the top ten. Sequences were obtained from blood. These receptors came from a woman between 40 and 55 years old with Graves' ophthalmopathy.

J is TRBJ2-3 and V is TRBV7-9, with a tentative D call TRBD2 (5 bases). The CDR3 has 15 amino acids. Germline V gives CDR1 SEHNR, CDR2 FQNEAQ (reference sequence). Trimming took 4 bases from V and 0 from J, leaving 11 bases between them. CDR3 in DNA: TGTGCCAGCAGCTCCGTCAGCGGAAGCACAGATACGCAGTATTTT. Its protein product is CASSSVSGSTDTQYF.

In the case of this clonotype: A much bigger clone sits one base away, suggesting this may be a read error. The chain couples TRBV30 to TRBJ1-6; unclear D gene. The CDR3 has 13 amino acids. Germline CDR1 and CDR2: GTSNPN and SVGIG (reference sequence). The CDR3 sequence is CAWRAGGNSPPHF. As DNA, the CDR3 is TGTGCCTGGAGAGCAGGAGGGAATTCACCCCCCCACTTT.

This clonotype has more than one count but fewer than ten. A much larger clone differs from this one at a single base, so this may be a read error. The V gene is TRBV28, the J gene TRBJ1-2; D not resolved. This CDR3 comprises 16 residues. Germline CDR1 reads MDHEN; CDR2 reads SYDVKM. The chain's CDR3 is CASSPPPGWPNYDYTF. The CDR3 nucleotides are TGTGCCAGCAGTCCTCCCCCCGGCTGGCCTAACTATGACTACACCTTC.

This clonotype was seen more than once but under ten times. A much larger clonotype is one base distant, so this may be a read error. The chain employs TRBV2 and TRBJ2-2; D remains ambiguous. The CDR3 consists of 14 residues. Germline CDR1 is SNHLY and CDR2 is FYNNEI. CDR3 sequence: CAGSEGKNTGELFF. CDR3 in DNA: TGTGCCGGCAGTGAAGGCAAGAACACCGGGGAGCTGTTTTTT.

CDR3 residues: CASSFPGMRTEAFF. The CDR3 bases are TGTGCCAGCAGTTTTCCAGGGATGAGGACTGAAGCTTTCTTT. The chain uses TRBV28 and TRBJ1-1; tentative D call: TRBD1 (5 bases). The CDR3 is 14 amino acids. Germline CDR1 is MDHEN and CDR2 is SYDVKM. Trimming stripped 3 bases from V and 5 bases from J, with 13 bases between.

This clonotype was observed at least ten times. V gene TRBV28 combines with J gene TRBJ2-3, with D possibly being TRBD1 (7 bases). This CDR3 spans 19 amino acids. Deletions cut 4 bases from V and 1 base from J, with 24 bases between. From germline, CDR1 is MDHEN and CDR2 SYDVKM. The CDR3 DNA sequence: TGTGCCAGCAGTTCTCTGGGTCAGGGGGGCTCGAGTGGCACAGATACGCAGTATTTT. Residues: CASSSLGQGGSSGTDTQYF.

This clonotype was seen ten or more times. The rearrangement joins TRBV27 to TRBJ2-7; 8 nucleotides line up with TRBD2. Looked up from germline, CDR1 is MNHEY and CDR2 is SMNVEV (reference sequence). CDR3 length: 13 amino acids. Trimming cost V 6 bases and J 4 bases; bases outside gene matches: 5. The CDR3 loop is CASSRGLVYEQYF. The CDR3 DNA reads TGTGCCAGCAGCCGGGGACTAGTTTACGAGCAGTACTTC.